This T cell receptor beta chain was obtained from a study of PD-L1 blockade in urothelial cancer listed by TCRdb under 2017. Some background on the complete study: Every patient began therapy at some point between 2013 and 2015 and was given atezolizumab 1,200 mg intravenously every 3 weeks. Pretreatment blood TCR-seq was available for twenty-nine patients, at least one posttreatment blood collection was obtained for some 25 patients, and tumor TCR-seq was available for some 25 patients. Patients had an ECOG performance status of 0 or 1 and had received between 0 and 3 prior chemotherapy regimens. Durable clinical benefit was defined as a progression-free survival longer than 6 months, and TCR features were additionally tested against progression-free survival and overall survival. In the same patients, whole exome sequencing and RNA sequencing of pretreatment tumors were performed in addition to TCR sequencing. About 90% of the 29 patients were identified as males with urothelial cancer of bladder origin, and a prior smoking history was reported by 18 of 29 patients. TCR sequencing covered pretreatment tumor samples and matched, serially collected peripheral blood taken before and after atezolizumab treatment. Durable clinical benefit was achieved by nine patients and was not achieved by 20 patients. Somatic, immune and clinical correlates of response to PD-L1 blockade with atezolizumab in urothelial cancer were the focus of an exploratory multi-omic analysis. Blood samples were analyzed 3 weeks after the start of treatment (second dose) and 6 weeks after the start of treatment. A median of around 150,000 T cells and approximately 83,000 unique TCRs was obtained from blood samples, and a median clonality of approximately 0.077 was observed.

Each PCR received spiked-in synthetic TCR analog templates so that absolute template abundance could be estimated from read counts. The immunoSEQ assay was used to amplify TCRbeta CDR3 regions from genomic DNA with bias-controlled V and J gene primers. Sequencing of rearranged TCRbeta segments was done at approximately 20X coverage. The published analysis was carried out like this. Sequencing errors were corrected by clustering and CDR3s were annotated against IMGT to assign V, D and J genes. Downstream analyses used only productive TCRbeta rearrangements and left out out-of-frame or stop-codon sequences. To compute clonality, Shannon entropy was normalized by the log of the number of unique productive sequences and then subtracted from one. Fisher's exact test with Benjamini-Hochberg correction, using a cutoff of adjusted p below 0.01, was how clones that differed between time points or between blood and tumor were identified. Not all clones reach the TCRdb copy of this immuneACCESS table, which keeps in-frame sequences only. Checked studies attribute under half of the gap to unresolved V genes and leave the rest unexplained. V, J and clone size reflect that table, while D and trimming were determined from the DNA. The sample includes approximately 79,000 clones, with roughly 80% observed a single time. The ten largest clones add up to 6.7% of the sample.

What the research found in general, with its limitations: Greater expansion of tumor-associated TCR clones in peripheral blood 3 weeks after the start of treatment was observed in patients with durable benefit (n of about 22, p = 0.022). Because the sample size was small (n ≈ 27) and many of the analyses were exploratory, the results are meant to be hypothesis-generating. A pretreatment peripheral blood TCR clonality below the median was linked to improved progression-free and overall survival.

The time point label corresponds to: pretreatment peripheral blood. The cohort comprised 29 patients with locally advanced or metastatic urothelial carcinoma treated at Memorial Sloan Kettering on a trial protocol. Peripheral blood mononuclear cells were collected pretreatment and during treatment, with between 1 and 8 total time points obtained per patient. The Qiagen DNeasy Blood extraction kit was used to purify genomic DNA from total PBMCs and tumor samples. PBMCs were collected pretreatment and during treatment and were isolated and stored as previously described. The CDR3 has 13 amino acids, counting the end cysteine and phenylalanine. The sequence is cut down to CDR3 DNA, 39 bases in frame from base 1. The germline ends are 10 bases apart after V is trimmed by 4 bases and J by 2 bases. CDR1 SGHNT and CDR2 YYREEE were looked up in the germline V gene (reference sequence). In regard to this clone: The antigen it recognizes is unknown. No per-base quality is available; no much larger clone lies one base away.

This TCR was sampled from a man between 35 and 55 years old with urothelial cancer. The V and J segments used are TRBV5-4 and TRBJ2-7; the D region possibly corresponds to TRBD1 (5 bases align). The sample was PBMCs, taken around atezolizumab (anti-PD-L1) treatment. CDR3 protein: CASSRGGTYEQYF. The DNA sequence is given as TGTGCCAGCAGCAGGGGTGGAACCTACGAGCAGTACTTC. The reference TRBV5-4 and TRBJ2-7 proteins fill in what lies around the CDR3, so the full variable domain reads ETGVTQSPTHLIKTRGQQVTLRCSSQSGHNTVSWYQQALGQGPQFIFQYYREEENGRGNFPPRFSGLQFPNYSSELNVNALELDDSALYLCASSRGGTYEQYFGPGTRLTVT.